One sample yielded the 30 T cell receptor beta chains listed below, sequenced in a study of read filtering for tumor transcriptome and immune sequencing. The library was built from about 400 ng RNA with molecular barcoded adaptors for alpha/delta and beta/gamma chains. MiXCR was run by TCRdb on the reads, yielding one entry per CDR3 protein. The sample yields 100,000 to 150,000 distinct CDR3 sequences, roughly 13% seen once. Input material: a population of CD138-negative cells sorted from bone marrow. These receptors came from a donor at least 40 years old with multiple myeloma.

This clonotype turned up a few times. The gene calls are TRBV6-2 or TRBV6-3 and TRBJ2-4; D may be TRBD2 (6 bases). Germline V gene lookup returns CDR1 MNHEY and CDR2 SVGEGT. This CDR3 spans 15 amino acids. Trimming removed 0 bases from V and 4 bases from J, with 10 bases in between. As DNA, the CDR3 is TGTGCCAGCAGTTACTCGAATCGGGAGAAAAACATTCAGTACTTC. This codes for CASSYSNREKNIQYF.

This clonotype was counted many times. The chain employs TRBV29-1 and TRBJ2-1; D ambiguous. This CDR3 spans 14 amino acids. Germline V gene lookup returns CDR1 SQVTM and CDR2 ANQGSEA. The V end lost 5 bases, the J end lost 0 bases, and 11 bases lay between the germline ends. Here the CDR3 DNA reads TGCAGCGTTAAACAGCAAAGCTCCTACAATGAGCAGTTCTTC. Translating gives CSVKQQSSYNEQFF.

This clonotype was picked up a small number of times. The rearrangement uses TRBV20-1 and TRBJ2-1; 10 bases fit TRBD1. This CDR3 is 14 amino acids long. Germline V CDR1 and CDR2: DFQATT, SNEGSKA (reference sequence). J was trimmed by 7 bases and V by 5 bases; bases with no gene match: 8. The CDR3 DNA reads as TGCAGTGCTGCCGGGACAGGGGTTCTGAATGAGCAGTTCTTC. It codes for CSAAGTGVLNEQFF.

This clonotype was seen at least ten times. This sequence joins TRBV20-1 and TRBJ2-3; D unresolved. The CDR3 covers 13 residues. The V end lost 2 bases, the J end lost 3 bases, and 9 bases lay between the germline ends. Germline V gives CDR1 DFQATT, CDR2 SNEGSKA (reference sequence). The CDR3 bases are TGCAGTGCTAGACCTCGGTTGACAGATACGCAGTATTTT. Translated: CSARPRLTDTQYF.

This clonotype was recorded a few times. The chain links TRBV6-2 or TRBV6-3 to TRBJ2-1; 8 positions agree with TRBD2. This CDR3 is 15 amino acids long. V shed 3 bases and J 6 bases; nucleotides not matched to a gene: 7. CDR1 MNHEY and CDR2 SVGEGT come from the germline V gene. In DNA, the CDR3 is TGTGCCAGCAGTTATTCTGGCGGGAGGCCCAATGAGCAGTTCTTC. This gives the protein CASSYSGGRPNEQFF.

Concerning this clonotype itself: Relative to the germline gene, one junction end is altered; a read error may explain this. The chain links TRBV7-8 to TRBJ2-3, with 7 nucleotides matching TRBD1. In germline, CDR1 is SGHVS, CDR2 FQNEAQ. The CDR3 has 14 residues. The CDR3 DNA sequence: TGTGCCAGCTTTTCGAGGGGGCGCAAAGATACGCGGTATTTT. Translating gives CASFSRGRKDTRYF.

This clonotype has at least ten counts. The chain recombines TRBV6-5 with TRBJ2-7; maybe TRBD2 (5 bases). The germline CDR1 and CDR2 sequences are MNHEY and SVGAGI. The CDR3 runs 12 residues. V was shortened by 6 bases and J by 7 bases, with 13 bases between the two germline ends. The CDR3 DNA reads TGTGCCAGCAGCTCCTCAAGGAGGGAGCAGTACTTC. It codes for CASSSSRREQYF.

This clonotype was observed many times. This could be a read error, since a much larger clone is one nucleotide away. The chain is built from TRBV10-3 and TRBJ2-1; no reliable D call. CDR1 is ENHRY, CDR2 SYGVKD, per germline. The CDR3 is made up of 11 amino acids. In DNA, the CDR3 is TGTGCCATCAGTGAGTACAATGAGCAGTCCTTC. As protein: CAISEYNEQSF.

This clonotype was recorded only once. A read error is possible here, since a much larger clone lies one base away. The V call is TRBV2, the J call TRBJ2-1; D not resolved. The CDR3 is 14 amino acids. The germline gives CDR1 SNHLY, CDR2 FYNNEI. CDR3 nucleotides: TGTGTCAGCAGTGAAGTCTCCAGTATCGATGAGCAGTTCTTC. It encodes CVSSEVSSIDEQFF.

This clonotype was counted ten times or more. The V gene is TRBV5-8, the J gene TRBJ2-1; D possibly matches TRBD1 or TRBD2 (5 bases each). Trimming took 5 bases from V and 9 from J, leaving 15 bases between them. Germline V lookup: CDR1 SGHTS, CDR2 YDEGEE. This CDR3 is built from 13 residues. The CDR3 is CASRNTGGGEQFF. The CDR3 region has the DNA TGTGCCAGCAGGAACACCGGTGGGGGTGAGCAGTTCTTC.

About this clonotype: This may come from a read error, since a much larger clone is one base off. This sequence joins TRBV20-1 and TRBJ2-2, with TRBD2 as a possible D gene (6 bases). The germline V gene has CDR1 DFQATT and CDR2 SNEGSKA (reference sequence). The CDR3 is 16 residues long. The CDR3 nucleotides are TGCAGTGCTCTAACGACTGGGAAATCCGTCACCGGGGGGCTGTTTTTT. Translation gives CSALTTGKSVTGGLFF.

This clonotype came up many times. The chain is built from TRBV20-1 and TRBJ1-4; D is perhaps TRBD1 (5 bases). The CDR3 is made up of 13 amino acids. Trimming shortened V by 3 bases and J by 10 bases, and 15 bases separated the two germline ends. CDR1 DFQATT and CDR2 SNEGSKA come from the germline V gene (reference sequence). The CDR3 protein is CSASGTGYGKLFF. Here the CDR3 DNA reads TGCAGTGCTAGTGGGACCGGATACGGAAAACTGTTTTTT.

This clonotype was counted ten times or more. The CDR3 nucleotides are TGCAGTGCCAAGGACCGAAATCAGCCCCAGCATTTT. Protein product: CSAKDRNQPQHF. The rearrangement links TRBV20-1 to TRBJ1-5; no clear D gene. Germline CDR1 reads DFQATT; CDR2 reads SNEGSKA (reference sequence). Trimming pared 6 bases from V and 4 bases from J, leaving 10 bases between. This CDR3 comprises 12 residues.

There are many counts of this clonotype. This chain uses TRBV6-6 with TRBJ1-1, with no clear D. CDR3 length: 11 amino acids. Looked up from germline, CDR1 is MNHNY and CDR2 is SVGAGI (reference sequence). Trimming took 10 bases from V and 1 from J, leaving 7 bases between them. The CDR3 is CATDPNTEAFF. CDR3 in DNA: TGTGCCACCGACCCGAACACTGAAGCTTTCTTT.

Concerning this clonotype itself: A much larger clone sits a single nucleotide away, making a read error possible. The chain joins TRBV20-1 to TRBJ2-5; D may be TRBD2 (6 bases). The CDR3 is 17 residues long. CDR1 is DFQATT, CDR2 SNEGSKA, per germline (reference sequence). The V and J ends lost 4 bases and 5 bases respectively, with 26 bases between them. CDR3 residues: CSAKERALGLGRETQYF. The CDR3 DNA reads as TGCAGTGCTAAGGAGAGGGCCTTGGGACTGGGGAGGGAGACCCAGTACTTC.

This clonotype occurred many times. The chain couples TRBV3-1 to TRBJ1-1; maybe TRBD1 (5 bases). The CDR3 is 17 amino acids. The germline V and J ends were trimmed by 0 bases and 1 base, with 15 bases remaining between them. Germline-derived CDR1 and CDR2 are LGHDT and YNNKEL (reference sequence). In DNA, the CDR3 is TGTGCCAGCAGCCAAGATAGCAGGGAAGATGGGAACACTGAAGCTTTCTTT. Its protein is CASSQDSREDGNTEAFF.

This clonotype has at least ten counts. A much larger clonotype is one base distant, so this may be a read error. This chain connects TRBV5-1 to TRBJ2-1; 14 bases map to TRBD2. V lost 4 bases, J lost 12 bases, and 12 bases stayed unmatched. The CDR3 length is 16 residues. The V gene's germline CDR1 is SGHRS and CDR2 YFSETQ. This CDR3 is CASSPLGGLAGDGQFF. The CDR3, as DNA: TGCGCCAGCAGCCCACTAGGGGGACTAGCGGGAGATGGGCAGTTCTTC.

In its sample, this clonotype was seen a few times. A read error is possible here, since a much larger clone lies one base away. The rearrangement uses TRBV3-1 and TRBJ1-3; no definite D call. Trimming pared 4 bases from V and 0 bases from J, leaving 4 bases between. CDR3 length: 13 residues. CDR1 and CDR2 (germline): LGHDT, YNNKEL (reference sequence). CDR3 DNA sequence: TGTGCCAGCAGCCCGGGCTCTGGAAACACCATATATTTT. As protein: CASSPGSGNTIYF.

This clonotype was counted many times. The chain is built from TRBV5-1 and TRBJ2-3; TRBD1 matches at 9 bases. V lost 4 bases and J lost 1; bases outside the gene matches: 10. The CDR3 consists of 17 residues. Germline CDR1 and CDR2: SGHRS and YFSETQ. The CDR3 DNA reads as TGCGCCAGCAGCCCCATGAGGCGGGACAGGGGCACAGATACGCAGTATTTT. Translated, it gives CASSPMRRDRGTDTQYF.

A word on this clonotype: A much bigger clone sits one base away, suggesting this may be a read error. The chain combines TRBV12-3 or TRBV12-4 with TRBJ2-2; no definite D call. This CDR3 is 13 amino acids long. CDR3 sequence: CASSLFGTEELFF. The DNA for the CDR3 is TGTGCCAGCAGTTTATTTGGCACCGAGGAGCTGTTTTTT.

In this sample, this clonotype turned up many times. The CDR3 region is CSARDSTVNQPQHF. For the CDR3, the DNA is TGCAGTGCTAGAGATTCTACGGTCAATCAGCCCCAGCATTTT. The chain joins TRBV20-1 to TRBJ1-5; the D is unclear. V shed 0 bases and J shed 3 bases, with 9 bases lying between them. The germline CDR1 and CDR2 sequences are DFQATT and SNEGSKA (reference sequence). CDR3 length: 14 amino acids.

The V call is TRBV20-1, the J call TRBJ1-2, with D unclear. Germline assignment: CDR1 DFQATT and CDR2 SNEGSKA (reference sequence). This CDR3 is built from 14 residues. The chain's CDR3 is CSVRGVRLNYGYTF. CDR3 in DNA: TGCAGCGTTAGAGGTGTCAGGCTCAACTATGGCTACACCTTC.

The table lists this clonotype with many counts. The chain combines TRBV5-1 with TRBJ2-7; 7 positions agree with TRBD1. This CDR3 comprises 15 residues. V lost 3 bases, J lost 2 bases, and 8 bases stayed unmatched. Per the germline V gene, CDR1 is SGHRS and CDR2 is YFSETQ. The CDR3 nucleotides read TGCGCCAGCAGCTCACTGCCGGGACAGCCCTACGAGCAGTACTTC. Encoded protein: CASSSLPGQPYEQYF.

This clonotype was seen ten or more times. The genes are TRBV2 and TRBJ2-1, with 11 positions matching TRBD2. This CDR3 has 15 amino acids. V dropped 6 bases and J dropped 3; count of bases not matched to a gene: 4. Per germline, CDR1 SNHLY and CDR2 FYNNEI. The CDR3 protein is CASRSTSGSYNEQFF. The CDR3 bases are TGTGCCAGCAGATCCACTAGCGGGAGCTACAATGAGCAGTTCTTC. The full variable domain, in which reference TRBV2 and TRBJ2-1 provide the parts outside the CDR3, is EPEVTQTPSHQVTQMGQEVILRCVPISNHLYFYWYRQILGQKVEFLVSFYNNEISEKSEIFDDQFSVERPDGSNFTLKIRSTKLEDSAMYFCASRSTSGSYNEQFFGPGTRLTVL.

This clonotype showed up many times. The chain carries TRBV7-9 and TRBJ2-2; D is unclear. CDR1 is SEHNR, CDR2 FQNEAQ, per germline (reference sequence). The V and J ends lost 4 bases and 1 base respectively, with 4 bases between them. The length of the CDR3 is 13 residues. This chain's CDR3 is CASSSGNTGELFF. CDR3 nucleotide sequence: TGTGCCAGCAGCTCAGGGAACACCGGGGAGCTGTTTTTT.

This clonotype was recorded many times. The rearrangement links TRBV4-3 to TRBJ2-3; TRBD2 agrees at 11 bases. The V gene end was trimmed by 2 bases and the J gene end by 5 bases; junction bases not matched to a gene: 6. The CDR3 is 16 residues long. CDR1 and CDR2 from the germline V gene are LGHNA and YSLEER. The CDR3 sequence is CASSQNSGRAVDTQYF. The DNA for the CDR3 is TGCGCCAGCAGCCAAAATAGCGGGAGGGCCGTAGATACGCAGTATTTT.

This clonotype was seen repeatedly, ten times or more. J is TRBJ2-1 and V is TRBV7-8; 7 bases agree with TRBD2. This CDR3 is built from 15 residues. V lost 5 bases, J lost 6 bases, and 10 bases stayed unmatched. Germline CDR1 and CDR2: SGHVS and FQNEAQ. The DNA of the CDR3 is TGTGCCAGCAGCCATAGGACTAGGCGGGGCAATGAGCAGTTCTTC. Protein product: CASSHRTRRGNEQFF.

This clonotype has a handful of counts. The rearrangement uses TRBV5-1 and TRBJ2-3; 7 bases are a match to TRBD2. Germline CDR1 is SGHRS and CDR2 is YFSETQ. The CDR3 is 17 amino acids. Trimming cost V 4 bases and J 0 bases; bases outside gene matches: 11. CDR3: CASSGFPSGKSTDTQYF. In nucleotides, the CDR3 is TGCGCCAGCAGCGGTTTCCCTAGCGGAAAGAGCACAGATACGCAGTATTTT.

This clonotype was seen at least ten times. The chain couples TRBV5-1 to TRBJ1-5; D remains unclear. V was clipped by 1 base and J by 6 bases, with 17 bases between them. The CDR3 sequence is 16 residues long. Germline CDR1 is SGHRS and CDR2 is YFSETQ. CDR3 in DNA: TGCGCCAGCAGCTTGTATCCGGATCGGGGAATTCAGCCCCAGCATTTT. Its protein is CASSLYPDRGIQPQHF.

This clonotype appeared many times. This chain uses TRBV29-1 with TRBJ2-3, with TRBD2 as a possible D gene (5 bases). Germline V lookup: CDR1 SQVTM, CDR2 ANQGSEA. V shed 3 bases and J shed 2 bases, with 15 bases lying between them. The CDR3 has 15 residues. The CDR3 coding sequence is TGCAGCGTTGATAAACTAGGAGGACCCACAGATACGCAGTATTTT. Its translation is CSVDKLGGPTDTQYF.